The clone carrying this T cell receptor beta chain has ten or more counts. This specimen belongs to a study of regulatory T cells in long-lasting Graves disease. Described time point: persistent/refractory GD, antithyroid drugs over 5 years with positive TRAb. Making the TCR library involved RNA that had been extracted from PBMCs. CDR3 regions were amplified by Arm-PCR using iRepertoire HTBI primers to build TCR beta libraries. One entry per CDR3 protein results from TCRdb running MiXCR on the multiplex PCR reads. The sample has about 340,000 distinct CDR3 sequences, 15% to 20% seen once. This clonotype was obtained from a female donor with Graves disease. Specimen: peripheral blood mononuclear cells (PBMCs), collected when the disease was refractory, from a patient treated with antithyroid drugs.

CDR3 protein: CASSVAKYWGQETYEQYF. In DNA, the CDR3 is TGTGCCAGCAGTGTTGCGAAATATTGGGGACAGGAGACCTACGAGCAGTACTTC. This chain connects TRBV2 to TRBJ2-7; 8 bases line up with TRBD1. Germline lookup yields CDR1 SNHLY and CDR2 FYNNEI. The CDR3 length is 18 residues. The V gene end was trimmed by 4 bases and the J gene end by 2 bases; junction bases not matched to a gene: 16.